These 24 T cell receptor beta chains originate from one sample sequenced in a study of cytomegalovirus exposure and HLA in healthy donors. 13 Jbeta primers and 60 Vbeta primers were used for the PCR. Measured with immunoSEQ multiplex PCR; TCRdb has only the in-frame clones, and not every one. The sample has approximately 100,000 clones, 60% to 70% seen once; the top ten hold around 3.9%. The sample consisted of PBMCs. The source of these receptors is a man aged 25-45 years in good health and CMV-seropositive.

This rearrangement joins TRBV7-8 to TRBJ2-3, with D maybe TRBD1 (8 bases). Trimming removed 5 bases from V and 3 bases from J, with 21 bases in between. Germline V gives CDR1 SGHVS, CDR2 FQNEAQ. This CDR3 has 17 amino acids. The CDR3 region is CASSPGDGQGLTDTQYF. CDR3 DNA sequence: TGTGCCAGCAGCCCTGGGGACGGACAGGGACTAACAGATACGCAGTATTTT.

The chain recombines TRBV6-1 with TRBJ2-5; 15 positions agree with TRBD2. In germline, CDR1 is MNHNS, CDR2 SASEGT. V lost 10 bases and J lost 5; bases outside the gene matches: 5. This CDR3 is built from 14 residues. CDR3 loop: CATWTSGGAETQYF. The CDR3 DNA sequence: TGTGCCACCTGGACTAGCGGGGGGGCGGAGACCCAGTACTTC.

This clone was counted only a few times. V usage is TRBV9 and J usage is TRBJ2-6, with TRBD1 as a possible D gene (6 bases). The CDR3 loop spans 17 amino acids. Looked up from germline, CDR1 is SGDLS and CDR2 is YYNGEE. V was trimmed by 0 bases and J by 1 base, leaving 11 bases between them. CDR3 in DNA: TGTGCCAGCAGCGTAGCCGGACAGTCATCTGGGGCCAACGTCCTGACTTTC. Amino acid sequence: CASSVAGQSSGANVLTF. Variable domain in full (rest from reference TRBV9 and TRBJ2-6): DSGVTQTPKHLITATGQRVTLRCSPRSGDLSVYWYQQSLDQGLQFLIQYYNGEERAKGNILERFSAQQFPDLHSELNLSSLELGDSALYFCASSVAGQSSGANVLTFGAGSRLTVL.

About this clone: The sample carries other DNA sequences with the same CDR3. This sequence joins TRBV28 and TRBJ1-2; D ambiguous. The V gene's germline CDR1 is MDHEN and CDR2 SYDVKM. The germline V and J ends were trimmed by 10 bases and 5 bases, with 23 bases remaining between them. CDR3 size: 15 residues. The CDR3 is CATLPRGVIWYGYTF. CDR3 in DNA: TGTGCCACTCTACCTCGCGGGGTGATTTGGTATGGCTACACCTTC.

This clone has a handful of counts. The junction shows a germline mismatch at one end, possibly a read error. J is TRBJ2-1 and V is TRBV7-7, with a weak D call TRBD1 (6 bases). The CDR3 runs to 13 residues. Per the germline V gene, CDR1 is SSHAT and CDR2 is FNYEAQ (reference sequence). The CDR3 is CASSQGQNNEQFF. CDR3 DNA: TGTGCTAGCAGCCAGGGACAAAACAATGAGCAGTTCTTC.

This clone was recorded only once. The chain links TRBV6-1 to TRBJ1-2, with unresolved D. CDR1 and CDR2 (germline): MNHNS, SASEGT. The CDR3 is 14 residues long. Trimming left V 6 bases short and J 0 bases short, with 11 bases between. DNA for the CDR3: TGTGCCAGCAGCGGTAGTTTAGCTAACTATGGCTACACCTTC. Translation gives CASSGSLANYGYTF.

The rearrangement uses TRBV6-4 and TRBJ1-6; 7 bases match TRBD1. The CDR3 consists of 13 residues. V lost 3 bases to trimming and J lost 10 bases; unmatched junction nucleotides: 3. From germline, CDR1 is MRHNA and CDR2 SNTAGT. CDR3 in amino acids: CASSETGHSPLHF. The CDR3 bases are TGTGCCAGCAGTGAGACAGGGCACTCACCCCTCCACTTT.

The rearrangement links TRBV4-1 to TRBJ1-3; D uncertain. The CDR3 is made up of 17 amino acids. CDR1 and CDR2 (germline): MGHRA, YSYEKL. Trimming removed 3 bases at V and 0 bases at J, with 15 bases between. The DNA of the CDR3 is TGCGCCAGCAGCCAGGCGGCTCCACCCTTCTCTGGAAACACCATATATTTT. Translated, it gives CASSQAAPPFSGNTIYF.

The rearrangement uses TRBV7-2 and TRBJ1-2; D may be TRBD1 (5 bases). Trimming removed 5 bases from V and 0 bases from J, with 10 bases in between. Per the germline V gene, CDR1 is SGHTA and CDR2 is FQGNSA. CDR3 size: 14 residues. CDR3 bases: TGTGCCAGCAGCCTTGGGGGGGCTAACTATGGCTACACCTTC. Its protein product is CASSLGGANYGYTF.

The rearrangement uses TRBV2 and TRBJ1-4, with D possibly matching TRBD1 (6 bases). CDR1 and CDR2 (germline): SNHLY, FYNNEI. With 8 bases removed from V and 8 bases from J, the gap between germline ends came to 12 bases. CDR3 length equals 12 residues. CDR3 loop: CASDGGREKLFF. CDR3 sequence (DNA): TGTGCCAGCGACGGGGGGCGAGAAAAACTGTTTTTT.

The chain combines TRBV5-6 with TRBJ1-2, with D unresolved. Trimming removed 1 base at V and 11 bases at J, with 9 bases between. The CDR3 length is 11 residues. Germline CDR1 reads SGHDT; CDR2 reads YYEEEE. CDR3 loop: CASSLNRAYTF. DNA of the CDR3: TGTGCCAGCAGCTTGAACAGAGCTTACACCTTC. Complete variable domain (other parts from reference TRBV5-6 and TRBJ1-2): DAGVTQSPTHLIKTRGQQVTLRCSPKSGHDTVSWYQQALGQGPQFIFQYYEEEERQRGNFPDRFSGHQFPNYSSELNVNALLLGDSALYLCASSLNRAYTFGSGTRLTVV.

V gene TRBV5-6 combines with J gene TRBJ1-2; a possible D gene is TRBD1 (6 bases). V was trimmed by 2 bases and J by 3 bases, leaving 17 bases between them. Germline CDR1 reads SGHDT; CDR2 reads YYEEEE. CDR3 length: 16 residues. CDR3 sequence (DNA): TGTGCCAGCAGCTTTTTGGACAGAAACAGGGACTATGGCTACACCTTC. As protein: CASSFLDRNRDYGYTF.

This clone was seen only once. The J gene is TRBJ2-3, the V gene TRBV5-1; D remains unclear. The CDR3 has 15 amino acids. V was pared by 0 bases and J by 3 bases, with 11 bases between. Germline V lookup: CDR1 SGHRS, CDR2 YFSETQ. CDR3 amino acids: CASSLEQPRTDTQYF. The DNA of the CDR3 is TGCGCCAGCAGCTTGGAGCAGCCGCGGACAGATACGCAGTATTTT.

J is TRBJ1-6 and V is TRBV4-1; no firm D call. Germline V gene lookup returns CDR1 MGHRA and CDR2 YSYEKL. Trimming left V 0 bases short and J 9 bases short, with 6 bases between. There are 13 residues in the CDR3. CDR3 nucleotides: TGCGCCAGCAGCCAAGAGTCCGGTTCACCCCTCCACTTT. Translating it yields CASSQESGSPLHF.

This clone was counted between two and nine times. The chain joins TRBV6-5 to TRBJ2-7; 9 bases match TRBD1. The CDR3 totals 14 residues. The V gene end was trimmed by 7 bases and the J gene end by 6 bases; junction bases not matched to a gene: 10. Germline loops: CDR1 MNHEY, CDR2 SVGAGI. CDR3 DNA: TGTGCCAGCAAAAGCGGGACAGGGTACGTCGAGCAGTACTTC. The encoded protein is CASKSGTGYVEQYF.

The chain combines TRBV7-2 with TRBJ1-2; 7 nucleotides match TRBD1. Germline lookup yields CDR1 SGHTA and CDR2 FQGNSA. CDR3 size: 13 residues. Losses at the gene ends were 5 bases for V and 4 bases for J; bases not matched to a gene: 4. CDR3 loop: CASSGRGSYGYTF. The CDR3 DNA reads TGTGCCAGCAGCGGCAGGGGGTCCTATGGCTACACCTTC.

The V and J genes are TRBV5-6 and TRBJ2-1, with TRBD2 identical over 12 bases. J lost 8 bases, V lost 7 bases, and 10 bases had no gene match. The germline V gene has CDR1 SGHDT and CDR2 YYEEEE. The CDR3 extends over 15 amino acids. CDR3 protein: CASFLAGGRFYEQFF. The DNA for the CDR3 is TGTGCCAGCTTCCTAGCGGGGGGGCGATTCTATGAGCAGTTCTTC.

J is TRBJ2-7 and V is TRBV30; D may be TRBD1 (6 bases). Looked up from germline, CDR1 is GTSNPN and CDR2 is SVGIG (reference sequence). Trimming shortened V by 7 bases and J by 2 bases, and 12 bases separated the two germline ends. The CDR3 extends over 12 amino acids. In DNA form, the CDR3 reads TGTGCCTTTACAGGGAACGCCTACGAGCAGTACTTC. Translated: CAFTGNAYEQYF.

The rearrangement links TRBV5-1 to TRBJ2-2; 11 bases line up with TRBD1. The CDR3 loop spans 15 amino acids. Trimming removed 3 bases from V and 6 bases from J; junction bases left unmatched: 4. Germline assignment: CDR1 SGHRS and CDR2 YFSETQ. DNA for the CDR3: TGCGCCAGCAGCTCGAGGACAGGGGGCCCCGGGGAGCTGTTTTTT. It yields the protein CASSSRTGGPGELFF.

Only a few counts were recorded for this clone. The gene calls are TRBV5-4 and TRBJ2-2; 14 bases match TRBD2. V gave up 4 bases and J gave up 5 bases; unmatched junction bases: 7. Germline assignment: CDR1 SGHNT and CDR2 YYREEE (reference sequence). This CDR3 is built from 17 residues. The CDR3 protein is CASSPTSGGAFTGELFF. In DNA form, the CDR3 reads TGTGCCAGCAGCCCGACTAGCGGGGGGGCCTTTACCGGGGAGCTGTTTTTT.

About this clone: At one end the junction does not follow the germline gene, possibly because of a read error. V usage is TRBV18 and J usage is TRBJ2-2; a weak D match, TRBD2 (5 bases). In germline, CDR1 is KGHSH, CDR2 LQKENI. CDR3 length: 16 amino acids. The CDR3 protein is CASSPPGVEIGGELFF. The CDR3 DNA reads TGTGCCAGCTCGCCACCCGGGGTAGAGATCGGCGGGGAGCTGTTTTTT.

This clone was counted only a few times. The rearrangement joins TRBV7-9 to TRBJ2-7, with a weak D call TRBD2 (5 bases). The V end lost 5 bases, the J end lost 11 bases, and 16 bases lay between the germline ends. Germline CDR1 reads SEHNR; CDR2 reads FQNEAQ (reference sequence). There are 12 residues in the CDR3. The CDR3 reads CASSDQTGLKYF. CDR3 in DNA: TGTGCCAGCAGCGATCAAACGGGATTGAAGTACTTC.

The chain is built from TRBV10-1 and TRBJ1-5; no firm D call. V lost 3 bases to trimming and J lost 4 bases, with 7 bases between them. The germline V gene has CDR1 WNHNN and CDR2 SYGVQD (reference sequence). The CDR3 length is 13 residues. Written as DNA, the CDR3 is TGCGCCAGCAGTGAAGACGGGAATCAGCCCCAGCATTTT. It translates to CASSEDGNQPQHF.

The gene calls are TRBV5-6 and TRBJ2-5; D perhaps matches TRBD1 (6 bases). Germline V CDR1 and CDR2: SGHDT, YYEEEE. The V end lost 3 bases, the J end lost 1 base, and 10 bases lay between the germline ends. This CDR3 has 14 amino acids. CDR3 in amino acids: CASSSLGGQETQYF. The CDR3, as DNA: TGTGCCAGCAGCTCGCTAGGGGGCCAAGAGACCCAGTACTTC.